These 31 T cell receptor beta chains originate from one sample sequenced in a study of T-cell memory formation after mild COVID-19. Via MiXCR, TCRdb re-called the 5' RACE reads, giving one row per CDR3 protein. The sample consists of over 120,000 distinct CDR3 sequences, 20% to 25% of them appearing once. The sequenced sample consisted of PBMCs or a T cell subset sorted from them (not recorded which). Every receptor here comes from an adult woman who had mild COVID-19 (a few samples of this study predate the infection). Cell type and time point are not known.

The chain recombines TRBV19 with TRBJ2-7; the match to TRBD2 covers 7 bases. The CDR3 is 13 residues long. V trimming: 9 bases; J trimming: 3 bases; junction bases outside the gene matches: 8. Germline V lookup: CDR1 LNHDA, CDR2 SQIVND (reference sequence). CDR3: CASNAGELYEQYF. The DNA of the CDR3 is TGTGCCAGCAATGCGGGAGAGCTCTACGAGCAGTACTTC.

V gene TRBV9 combines with J gene TRBJ1-1, with D hard to call. From germline, CDR1 is SGDLS and CDR2 YYNGEE. Trimming left V 0 bases short and J 1 base short, with 7 bases between. The CDR3 consists of 14 residues. The CDR3 sequence: CASSVVEGNTEAFF. For the CDR3, the DNA is TGTGCCAGCAGCGTAGTGGAGGGGAACACTGAAGCTTTCTTT.

J is TRBJ2-5 and V is TRBV12-3 or TRBV12-4; perhaps TRBD2 as D (5 bases). The CDR3 runs to 16 residues. V lost 1 base and J lost 1, with 13 bases in between. CDR3 loop: CASSLVRGMSQETQYF. The CDR3 nucleotides read TGTGCCAGCAGTTTAGTTCGGGGTATGAGCCAAGAGACCCAGTACTTC.

The CDR3 nucleotides are TGTGCCTGGAGTGCCGGGGCCGGGGAGCTGTTTTTT. This translates into CAWSAGAGELFF. The J gene is TRBJ2-2, the V gene TRBV30, with D maybe TRBD2 (5 bases). The CDR3 is 12 residues long. V shed 1 base and J shed 6 bases, with 6 bases lying between them. Germline CDR1 reads GTSNPN; CDR2 reads SVGIG (reference sequence).

In its sample, this clonotype was seen a few times. The rearrangement uses TRBV20-1 and TRBJ2-1, with D hard to call. This CDR3 is 15 amino acids long. The V end lost 4 bases, the J end lost 5 bases, and 18 bases lay between the germline ends. Germline V gene data show CDR1 as DFQATT and CDR2 as SNEGSKA (reference sequence). The CDR3 DNA follows: TGCAGTGCTACCCTGAGCACGGTTCTGGACAATGAGCAGTTCTTC. Translated, it gives CSATLSTVLDNEQFF.

This clonotype was recorded a few times. The rearrangement joins TRBV4-2 to TRBJ2-3; D may be TRBD2 (6 bases). The germline V and J ends were trimmed by 1 base and 0 bases, with 8 bases remaining between them. CDR1 is LGHNA, CDR2 YNFKEQ, per germline. The CDR3 has 15 residues. The CDR3 loop is CASSQGAGSTDTQYF. CDR3 bases: TGTGCCAGCAGCCAAGGGGCGGGGAGCACAGATACGCAGTATTTT.

J is TRBJ2-7 and V is TRBV25-1; D might be TRBD1 (5 bases). The CDR3 has 17 amino acids. CDR1 MGHDK and CDR2 SYGVNS come from the germline V gene. Trimming removed 4 bases at V and 3 bases at J, with 22 bases between. CDR3 amino acids: CASSVWGTSETDYEQYF. CDR3 coding DNA: TGTGCCAGCAGTGTGTGGGGAACGAGCGAGACAGACTACGAGCAGTACTTC.

This chain joins TRBV12-3 or TRBV12-4 and TRBJ1-1; D not certain. Trimming pared 8 bases from V and 7 bases from J, leaving 11 bases between. The length of the CDR3 is 11 residues. The DNA for the CDR3 is TGTGCCAGCCTCCGCCTGGGTGAAGCTTTCTTT. Protein product: CASLRLGEAFF.

This chain connects TRBV12-3 or TRBV12-4 to TRBJ2-7, with unresolved D. V was clipped by 3 bases and J by 5 bases, with 8 bases between them. The CDR3 runs to 12 residues. CDR3 in DNA: TGTGCCAGCAGTTTCTCCGGTAACGAGCAGTACTTC. Protein sequence: CASSFSGNEQYF.

This clonotype has a single count. The V gene is TRBV11-1, the J gene TRBJ2-1; TRBD2 matches 9 bases. The germline CDR1 and CDR2 sequences are SGHAT and FQDESV (reference sequence). The V gene end was trimmed by 5 bases and the J gene end by 7 bases; junction bases not matched to a gene: 12. The CDR3 has 16 residues. The CDR3 here is CASSPRTSVTRNEQFF. Written as DNA, the CDR3 is TGTGCCAGCAGCCCCCGGACTAGCGTGACACGTAATGAGCAGTTCTTC.

A few counts support this clonotype. V usage is TRBV11-3 and J usage is TRBJ2-1; 7 positions agree with TRBD1. Germline loops: CDR1 SGHNT, CDR2 YENEEA. Trimming at V came to 5 bases and at J to 3 bases, leaving 7 bases not matched to a gene. The CDR3 contains 15 residues. The CDR3 DNA reads as TGTGCCAGCAGCCCACGGGACAGTGACTACAATGAGCAGTTCTTC. Its protein is CASSPRDSDYNEQFF.

V usage is TRBV29-1 and J usage is TRBJ2-1; 7 bases align to TRBD1. CDR1 and CDR2 from the germline V gene are SQVTM and ANQGSEA. With V trimmed by 6 bases and J by 5 bases, 7 bases remained unmatched. This CDR3 has 13 residues. The CDR3 DNA reads as TGCAGCGTATGGTACGGGACAGACAATGAGCAGTTCTTC. This gives the protein CSVWYGTDNEQFF.

The V and J genes are TRBV5-1 and TRBJ2-1; 14 nucleotides agree with TRBD2. CDR3 length: 17 residues. J gave up 3 bases and V 5 bases, and 7 bases lay outside the gene matches. Germline V lookup: CDR1 SGHRS, CDR2 YFSETQ. CDR3: CASSPGTSGGFYNEQFF. CDR3 DNA sequence: TGCGCCAGCAGTCCCGGGACTAGCGGGGGCTTCTACAATGAGCAGTTCTTC.

The chain carries TRBV15 and TRBJ1-5; 10 bases map to TRBD1. Per the germline V gene, CDR1 is LNHNV and CDR2 is YYDKDF (reference sequence). Unmatched junction bases numbered 4, after V lost 2 bases and J lost 6 bases. The CDR3 has 15 amino acids. CDR3: CATSRNRDRGQPQHF. The CDR3 DNA sequence: TGTGCCACCAGCAGAAACCGGGACAGGGGTCAGCCCCAGCATTTT.

The V gene is TRBV3-1, the J gene TRBJ2-5, with TRBD1 as a possible D gene (6 bases). Germline CDR1 is LGHDT and CDR2 is YNNKEL (reference sequence). The CDR3 consists of 15 residues. Trimming stripped 3 bases from V and 0 bases from J, with 11 bases between. The CDR3 nucleotides are TGTGCCAGCAGCCAGGAACAGGGATACCAAGAGACCCAGTACTTC. Its protein is CASSQEQGYQETQYF.

This clonotype has more than one count but fewer than ten. This sequence joins TRBV28 and TRBJ2-7, with TRBD1 identical over 7 bases. Germline V gene lookup returns CDR1 MDHEN and CDR2 SYDVKM. Trimming cost V 5 bases and J 2 bases; bases outside gene matches: 9. This CDR3 has 15 residues. The CDR3: CASSQYPGTAYEQYF. The CDR3 region has the DNA TGTGCCAGCAGTCAGTACCCCGGGACAGCCTACGAGCAGTACTTC. The entire variable domain, with the rest obtained from reference TRBV28 and TRBJ2-7, is as follows: DVKVTQSSRYLVKRTGEKVFLECVQDMDHENMFWYRQDPGLGLRLIYFSYDVKMKEKGDIPEGYSVSREKKERFSLILESASTNQTSMYLCASSQYPGTAYEQYFGPGTRLTVT.

The rearrangement uses TRBV7-9 and TRBJ1-2, with 11 bases matching TRBD1. CDR1 is SEHNR, CDR2 FQNEAQ, per germline (reference sequence). V shed 5 bases, J shed 2 bases, and the junction held 7 bases outside the gene matches. CDR3 size: 16 residues. The CDR3 DNA follows: TGTGCCAGCAGCCCCCGGACAGGGGGCGTCAACTATGGCTACACCTTC. Its protein is CASSPRTGGVNYGYTF. Together with reference TRBV7-9 and TRBJ1-2, the CDR3 gives the full variable domain: DTGVSQNPRHKITKRGQNVTFRCDPISEHNRLYWYRQTLGQGPEFLTYFQNEAQLEKSRLLSDRFSAERPKGSFSTLEIQRTEQGDSAMYLCASSPRTGGVNYGYTFGSGTRLTVV.

The chain links TRBV3-1 to TRBJ2-7; 7 nucleotides align to TRBD2. This CDR3 comprises 16 residues. Per the germline V gene, CDR1 is LGHDT and CDR2 is YNNKEL (reference sequence). Trimming cost V 4 bases and J 0 bases; bases outside gene matches: 9. The CDR3 bases are TGTGCCAGCAGCCCAAGGGAGGGATTAAGCTCCTACGAGCAGTACTTC. Protein product: CASSPREGLSSYEQYF.

J is TRBJ2-1 and V is TRBV12-3 or TRBV12-4; 7 bases line up with TRBD2. The CDR3 covers 14 residues. The J segment lost 4 bases and the V segment lost 7 bases, leaving 7 bases of the junction unmatched. CDR3 sequence: CASNSLAEYNEQFF. The CDR3 nucleotides are TGTGCCAGCAATAGCCTAGCGGAGTACAATGAGCAGTTCTTC.

V and J are TRBV4-1 and TRBJ2-7; TRBD2 is a possible D gene (5 bases). V was cut by 1 base and J by 2 bases, with 12 bases left in between. Germline CDR1 is MGHRA and CDR2 is YSYEKL. The CDR3 totals 15 residues. In nucleotides, the CDR3 is TGCGCCAGCAGCCAAGGTGCGGGTCCGACCTACGAGCAGTACTTC. Translation: CASSQGAGPTYEQYF.

The rearrangement uses TRBV27 and TRBJ2-3, with D uncertain. This CDR3 has 14 amino acids. Germline V gives CDR1 MNHEY, CDR2 SMNVEV (reference sequence). V was cut by 3 bases and J by 7 bases, with 14 bases left in between. CDR3 sequence: CASSFVSAPNTQYF. DNA of the CDR3: TGTGCCAGCAGTTTTGTTTCCGCACCAAATACGCAGTATTTT.

This clonotype was recorded a few times. The rearrangement uses TRBV14 and TRBJ2-7; no clear D. CDR1 and CDR2 (germline): SGHDN, FVKESK. The CDR3 length is 15 residues. Trimming cost V 4 bases and J 4 bases, with 17 bases left between them. The CDR3 DNA follows: TGTGCCAGCAGCCGAGCAATTGGGGTGAATTACGAGCAGTACTTC. This translates into CASSRAIGVNYEQYF.

The CDR3, as DNA: TGTGCCAGCAGCGGCGGACAGTTAAATCAGCCCCAGCATTTT. Translation gives CASSGGQLNQPQHF. The chain couples TRBV5-6 to TRBJ1-5; a possible D gene is TRBD1 (6 bases). Looked up from germline, CDR1 is SGHDT and CDR2 is YYEEEE. Between the trimmed V and J ends, which lost 4 bases and 4 bases, there was a span of 12 bases. The CDR3 totals 14 residues. Variable domain in full (rest from reference TRBV5-6 and TRBJ1-5): DAGVTQSPTHLIKTRGQQVTLRCSPKSGHDTVSWYQQALGQGPQFIFQYYEEEERQRGNFPDRFSGHQFPNYSSELNVNALLLGDSALYLCASSGGQLNQPQHFGDGTRLSIL.

The chain recombines TRBV20-1 with TRBJ1-1, with D perhaps matching TRBD1 (5 bases). CDR1 is DFQATT and CDR2 is SNEGSKA in the germline V gene (reference sequence). The CDR3 runs 13 residues. Trimming took 1 base from V and 0 from J, leaving 6 bases between them. CDR3 residues: CSARAGMNTEAFF. CDR3 nucleotide sequence: TGCAGTGCTAGAGCAGGGATGAACACTGAAGCTTTCTTT.

The V gene is TRBV9, the J gene TRBJ2-1; TRBD2 aligns across 9 bases. CDR1 is SGDLS, CDR2 YYNGEE, per germline. V lost 4 bases, J lost 4 bases, and 9 bases stayed unmatched. The CDR3 sequence is 16 residues long. DNA for the CDR3: TGTGCCAGCAGCCCAGGAGCGGGAGGAGAGTACAATGAGCAGTTCTTC. It specifies CASSPGAGGEYNEQFF.

This sequence joins TRBV20-1 and TRBJ2-7, with 9 bases that match TRBD2. V lost 3 bases, J lost 0 bases, and 6 bases stayed unmatched. Germline V gene sequence: CDR1 DFQATT, CDR2 SNEGSKA (reference sequence). This CDR3 has 15 residues. The CDR3 nucleotides read TGCAGTGCTAGGAGCCTAGCGGGGCCCTCCTACGAGCAGTACTTC. Amino acid sequence: CSARSLAGPSYEQYF.

The chain couples TRBV4-2 to TRBJ2-3; D is possibly TRBD2 (5 bases). This CDR3 region has 18 residues. Trimming cost V 2 bases and J 5 bases, with 23 bases left between them. Germline CDR1 reads LGHNA; CDR2 reads YNFKEQ. The CDR3 sequence: CASSQYTGSGTKEDTQYF. CDR3 coding DNA: TGTGCCAGCAGCCAATATACGGGAAGCGGAACAAAGGAAGATACGCAGTATTTT.

The genes are TRBV7-9 and TRBJ2-7; 8 bases align to TRBD1. V lost 4 bases to trimming and J lost 3 bases; unmatched junction nucleotides: 5. The CDR3 is made up of 14 amino acids. Germline V gives CDR1 SEHNR, CDR2 FQNEAQ (reference sequence). As DNA, the CDR3 is TGTGCCAGCAGCTGGACAGGGCTTAACTACGAGCAGTACTTC. This translates into CASSWTGLNYEQYF.

This clonotype showed up just a few times. The rearrangement joins TRBV29-1 to TRBJ2-7; no definite D call. V lost 6 bases to trimming and J lost 0 bases, with 6 bases between them. The CDR3 loop spans 11 amino acids. Germline V gives CDR1 SQVTM, CDR2 ANQGSEA. CDR3 sequence (DNA): TGCAGCGTAACTGCCTCCTACGAGCAGTACTTC. Translating gives CSVTASYEQYF.

The chain employs TRBV30 and TRBJ2-7, with D tentatively TRBD2 (5 bases). V lost 7 bases and J 4 bases, leaving 17 bases between the germline ends. The V gene's germline CDR1 is GTSNPN and CDR2 SVGIG (reference sequence). This CDR3 has 13 amino acids. The CDR3 loop reads CAYHQLDRYEQYF. The CDR3, as DNA: TGTGCCTACCATCAACTAGACCGTTACGAGCAGTACTTC.

The V gene is TRBV13, the J gene TRBJ2-1; weak D call: TRBD1 (6 bases). The CDR3 loop spans 16 amino acids. Trimming stripped 1 base from V and 4 bases from J, with 14 bases between. The germline V gene has CDR1 PRHDT and CDR2 FYEKMQ (reference sequence). The CDR3: CASSLAGEGVYNEQFF. CDR3 DNA sequence: TGTGCCAGCAGCTTAGCAGGGGAAGGAGTGTACAATGAGCAGTTCTTC.